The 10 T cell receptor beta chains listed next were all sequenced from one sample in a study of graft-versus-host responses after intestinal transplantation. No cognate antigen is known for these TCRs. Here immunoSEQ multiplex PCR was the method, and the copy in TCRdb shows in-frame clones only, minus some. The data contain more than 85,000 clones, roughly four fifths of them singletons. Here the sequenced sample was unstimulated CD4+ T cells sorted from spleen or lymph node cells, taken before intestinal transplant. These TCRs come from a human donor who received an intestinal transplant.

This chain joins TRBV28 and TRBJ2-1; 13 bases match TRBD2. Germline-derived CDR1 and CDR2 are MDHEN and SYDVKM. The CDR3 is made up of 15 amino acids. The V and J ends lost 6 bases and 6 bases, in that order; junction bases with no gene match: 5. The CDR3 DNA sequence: TGTGCCAGCAGCTCTGGGACTAGCGGGATCAATGAGCAGTTCTTC. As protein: CASSSGTSGINEQFF.

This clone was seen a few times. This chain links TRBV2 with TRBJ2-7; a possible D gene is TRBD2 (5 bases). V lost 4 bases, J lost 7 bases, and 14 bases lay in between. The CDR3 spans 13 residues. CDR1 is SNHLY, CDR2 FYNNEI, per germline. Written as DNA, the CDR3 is TGTGCCAGCAGTGCCGGCGGAACGGGGGAGCAGTACTTC. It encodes CASSAGGTGEQYF.

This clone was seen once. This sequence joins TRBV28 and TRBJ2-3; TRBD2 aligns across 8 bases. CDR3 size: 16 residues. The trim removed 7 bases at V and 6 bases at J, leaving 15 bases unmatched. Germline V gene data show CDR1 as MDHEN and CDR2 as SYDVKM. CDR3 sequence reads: CASTSDGAGDPDTQYF. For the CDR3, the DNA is TGTGCCAGCACCTCAGATGGAGCGGGAGATCCCGATACGCAGTATTTT.

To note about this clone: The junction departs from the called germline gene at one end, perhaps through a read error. Here the CDR3 reads CASSLAANTEAFF. The CDR3 nucleotides are TGTGCTAGCAGCTTGGCGGCGAACACTGAAGCTTTCTTT. The rearrangement uses TRBV7-7 and TRBJ1-1, with unresolved D. The CDR3 spans 13 residues. Looked up from germline, CDR1 is SSHAT and CDR2 is FNYEAQ (reference sequence). Full variable domain (missing parts from reference TRBV7-7 and TRBJ1-1): GAGVSQSPRYKVTKRGQDVTLRCDPISSHATLYWYQQALGQGPEFLTYFNYEAQPDKSGLPSDRFSAERPEGSISTLTIQRTEQRDSAMYRCASSLAANTEAFFGQGTRLTVV.

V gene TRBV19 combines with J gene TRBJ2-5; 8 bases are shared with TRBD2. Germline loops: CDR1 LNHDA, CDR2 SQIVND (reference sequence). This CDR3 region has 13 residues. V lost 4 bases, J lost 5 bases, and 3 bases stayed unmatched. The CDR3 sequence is CASSTGLVETQYF. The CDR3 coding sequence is TGTGCCAGTAGTACGGGACTAGTCGAGACCCAGTACTTC.

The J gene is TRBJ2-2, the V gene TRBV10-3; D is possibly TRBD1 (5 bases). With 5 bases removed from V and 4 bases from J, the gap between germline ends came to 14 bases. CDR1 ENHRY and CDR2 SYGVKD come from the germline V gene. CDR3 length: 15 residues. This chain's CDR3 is CAISFSDRSTGELFF. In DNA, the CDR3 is TGTGCCATCAGTTTCTCCGACAGATCCACCGGGGAGCTGTTTTTT.

CDR3 in DNA: TGTGCCAGCAGCTTTCTTCCTCGCCTTGCTAGTTACACCATATATTTT. This gives the protein CASSFLPRLASYTIYF. The chain recombines TRBV9 with TRBJ1-3; D unresolved. The CDR3 loop spans 16 amino acids. CDR1 is SGDLS, CDR2 YYNGEE, per germline. Deletions cut 4 bases from V and 8 bases from J, with 22 bases between. Full variable domain (rest looked up from reference TRBV9 and TRBJ1-3): DSGVTQTPKHLITATGQRVTLRCSPRSGDLSVYWYQQSLDQGLQFLIQYYNGEERAKGNILERFSAQQFPDLHSELNLSSLELGDSALYFCASSFLPRLASYTIYFGEGSWLTVV.

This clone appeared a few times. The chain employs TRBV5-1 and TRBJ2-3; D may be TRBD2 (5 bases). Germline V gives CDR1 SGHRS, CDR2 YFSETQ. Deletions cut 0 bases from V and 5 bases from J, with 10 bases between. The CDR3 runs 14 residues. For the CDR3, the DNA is TGCGCCAGCAGCTTGGTTCTAGCAAAAGATACGCAGTATTTT. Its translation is CASSLVLAKDTQYF.

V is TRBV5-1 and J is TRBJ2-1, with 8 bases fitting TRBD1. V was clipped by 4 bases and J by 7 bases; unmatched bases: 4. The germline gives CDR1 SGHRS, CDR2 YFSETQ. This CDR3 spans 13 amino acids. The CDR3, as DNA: TGCGCCAGCAGCACCGACAGGGGAAATGAGCAGTTCTTC. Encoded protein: CASSTDRGNEQFF.

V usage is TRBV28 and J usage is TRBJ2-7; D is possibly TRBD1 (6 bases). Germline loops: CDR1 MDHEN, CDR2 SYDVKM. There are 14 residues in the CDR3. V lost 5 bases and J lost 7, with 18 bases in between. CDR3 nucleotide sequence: TGTGCCAGCAGTCCTACCGGGACACCCTGGGAGCAGTACTTC. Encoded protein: CASSPTGTPWEQYF.